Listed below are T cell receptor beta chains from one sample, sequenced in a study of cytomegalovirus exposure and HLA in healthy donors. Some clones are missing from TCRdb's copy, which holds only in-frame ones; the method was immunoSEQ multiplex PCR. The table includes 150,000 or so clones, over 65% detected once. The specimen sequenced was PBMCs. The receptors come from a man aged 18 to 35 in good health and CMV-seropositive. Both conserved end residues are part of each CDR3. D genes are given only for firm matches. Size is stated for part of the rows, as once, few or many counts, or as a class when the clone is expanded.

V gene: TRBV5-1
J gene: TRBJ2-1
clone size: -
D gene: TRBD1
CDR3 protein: CASSLARIRTGGYNEQFF
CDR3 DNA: TGCGCCAGCAGCTTGGCCCGGATTAGAACAGGGGGTTACAATGAGCAGTTCTTC

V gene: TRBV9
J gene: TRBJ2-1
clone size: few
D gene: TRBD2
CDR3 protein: CASSVFLLAGEGNEQFF
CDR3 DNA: TGTGCCAGCAGCGTCTTCCTACTAGCGGGAGAGGGCAATGAGCAGTTCTTC

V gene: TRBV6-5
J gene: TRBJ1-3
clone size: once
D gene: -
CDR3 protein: CASTRGEGTIYF
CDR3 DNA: TGTGCCAGCACCAGGGGAGAAGGCACCATATATTTT

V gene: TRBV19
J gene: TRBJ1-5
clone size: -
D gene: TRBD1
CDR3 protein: CASSPYRGPGNQPQHF
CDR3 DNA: TGTGCCAGTAGCCCTTACAGGGGGCCTGGCAATCAGCCCCAGCATTTT

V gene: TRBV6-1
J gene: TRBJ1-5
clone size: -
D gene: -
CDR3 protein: CASSESSSGGPQHF
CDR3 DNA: TGTGCCAGCAGTGAAAGTTCATCGGGGGGGCCCCAGCATTTT

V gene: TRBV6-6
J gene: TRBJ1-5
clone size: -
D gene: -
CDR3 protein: CASSYYDNNSNQPQHF
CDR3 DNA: TGTGCCAGCAGTTACTATGACAACAATAGCAATCAGCCCCAGCATTTT

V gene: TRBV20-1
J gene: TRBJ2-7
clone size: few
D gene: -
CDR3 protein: CSALGSYEQYF
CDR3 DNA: TGCAGTGCCCTAGGTAGTTACGAGCAGTACTTC

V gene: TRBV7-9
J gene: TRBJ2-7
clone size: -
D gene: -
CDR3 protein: CASSFPLTANPGEQYF
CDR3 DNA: TGTGCCAGCAGCTTCCCGCTAACCGCGAACCCAGGCGAGCAGTACTTC

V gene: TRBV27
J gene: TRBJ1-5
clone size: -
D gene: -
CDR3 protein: CASGAGVGGNQPQHF
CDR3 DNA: TGTGCCAGCGGAGCAGGGGTTGGAGGCAATCAGCCCCAGCATTTT

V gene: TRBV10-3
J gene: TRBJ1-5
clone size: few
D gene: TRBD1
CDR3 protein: CAIGLTGDNQPQHF
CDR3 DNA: TGTGCCATCGGACTCACAGGGGACAATCAGCCCCAGCATTTT

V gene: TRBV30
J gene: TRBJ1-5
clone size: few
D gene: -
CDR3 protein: CAWSLERNQPQHF
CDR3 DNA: TGTGCCTGGAGTTTGGAGCGAAATCAGCCCCAGCATTTT

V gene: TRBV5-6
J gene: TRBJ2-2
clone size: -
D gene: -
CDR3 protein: CASSQLHSGLTNTGELFF
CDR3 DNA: TGTGCCAGCAGCCAACTTCATAGCGGCCTAACGAACACCGGGGAGCTGTTTTTT

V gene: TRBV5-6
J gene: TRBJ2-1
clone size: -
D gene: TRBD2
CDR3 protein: CASSRPPGLPYNEQFF
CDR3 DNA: TGTGCCAGCAGCCGCCCTCCGGGACTACCCTACAATGAGCAGTTCTTC

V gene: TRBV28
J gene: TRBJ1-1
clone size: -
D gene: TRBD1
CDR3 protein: CASSSNRGQNTEAFF
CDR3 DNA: TGTGCCAGCAGTTCAAACAGGGGTCAGAACACTGAAGCTTTCTTT

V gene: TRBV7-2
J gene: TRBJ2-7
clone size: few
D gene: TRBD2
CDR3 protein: CASSLKWEGSYEQYF
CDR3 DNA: TGTGCCAGCAGCTTAAAGTGGGAGGGATCCTACGAGCAGTACTTC

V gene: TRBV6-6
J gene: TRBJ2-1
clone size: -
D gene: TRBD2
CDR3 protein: CASIVAGVHNEQFF
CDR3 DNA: TGTGCCAGCATTGTAGCGGGAGTTCACAATGAGCAGTTCTTC

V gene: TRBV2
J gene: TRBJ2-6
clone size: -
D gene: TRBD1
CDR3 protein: CASRAGGGVGANVLTF
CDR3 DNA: TGTGCCAGCAGAGCAGGGGGCGGTGTGGGGGCCAACGTCCTGACTTTC

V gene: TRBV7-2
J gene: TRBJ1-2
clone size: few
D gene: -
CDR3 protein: CASSPPTGYYGYTF
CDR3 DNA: TGTGCCAGCAGCCCCCCGACGGGATACTATGGCTACACCTTC

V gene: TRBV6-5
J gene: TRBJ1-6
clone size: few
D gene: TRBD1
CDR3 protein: CASRWDRNNSPLHF
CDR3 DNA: TGTGCCAGCAGGTGGGACAGAAATAATTCACCCCTCCACTTT

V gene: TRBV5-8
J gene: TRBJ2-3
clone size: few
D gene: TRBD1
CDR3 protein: CASSLGRRGRGTDTQYF
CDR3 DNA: TGTGCCAGCAGCTTGGGGCGCAGGGGGCGCGGAACAGATACGCAGTATTTT

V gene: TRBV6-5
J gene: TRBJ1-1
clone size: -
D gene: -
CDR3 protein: CASSYSGHMNTEAFF
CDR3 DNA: TGTGCCAGCAGTTACTCCGGACACATGAACACTGAAGCTTTCTTT

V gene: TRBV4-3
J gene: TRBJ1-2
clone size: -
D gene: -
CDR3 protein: CASSQDLAGNVYGYTF
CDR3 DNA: TGCGCCAGCAGCCAAGATCTGGCAGGGAACGTCTATGGCTACACCTTC

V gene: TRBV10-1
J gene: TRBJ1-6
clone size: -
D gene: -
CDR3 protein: CASTKNSPLHF
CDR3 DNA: TGCGCCAGCACTAAGAACTCACCCCTCCACTTT

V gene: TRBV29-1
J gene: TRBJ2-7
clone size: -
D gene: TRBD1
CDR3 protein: CSVAGQGGLDLEQYF
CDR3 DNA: TGCAGCGTTGCAGGACAGGGTGGGTTGGACCTCGAGCAGTACTTC

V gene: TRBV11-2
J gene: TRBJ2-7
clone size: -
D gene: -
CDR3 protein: CASSLGTPGYEQYF
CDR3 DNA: TGTGCCAGCAGCTTGGGGACTCCGGGCTACGAGCAGTACTTC

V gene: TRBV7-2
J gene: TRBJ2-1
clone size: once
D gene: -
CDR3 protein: CASSFDSLGHNEQFF
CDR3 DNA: TGTGCCAGCAGCTTTGACTCCCTGGGGCACAATGAGCAGTTCTTC

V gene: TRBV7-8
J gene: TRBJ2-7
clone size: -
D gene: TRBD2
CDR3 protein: CASSSWTSGGAGEQYF
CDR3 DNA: TGTGCCAGCAGCTCCTGGACTAGCGGGGGGGCCGGCGAGCAGTACTTC

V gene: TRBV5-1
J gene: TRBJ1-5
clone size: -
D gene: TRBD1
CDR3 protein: CASRYGQGNNQPQHF
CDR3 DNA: TGCGCCAGCAGATATGGACAGGGGAACAATCAGCCCCAGCATTTT

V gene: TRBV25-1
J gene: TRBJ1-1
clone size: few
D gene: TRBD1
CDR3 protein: CASSEFGTDFVMNTEAFF
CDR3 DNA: TGTGCCAGCAGCGAGTTCGGGACAGATTTCGTCATGAACACTGAAGCTTTCTTT

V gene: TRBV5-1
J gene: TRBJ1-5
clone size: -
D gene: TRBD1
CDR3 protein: CASSPDWTGDNNQPQHF
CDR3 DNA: TGCGCCAGCAGCCCGGACTGGACAGGGGATAACAATCAGCCCCAGCATTTT

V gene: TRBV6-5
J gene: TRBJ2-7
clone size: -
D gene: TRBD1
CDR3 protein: CASSPGTGGIFEQYF
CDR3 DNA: TGTGCCAGCAGTCCGGGGACAGGGGGCATCTTCGAGCAGTACTTC

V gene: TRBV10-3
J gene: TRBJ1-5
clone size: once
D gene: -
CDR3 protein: CAISERGGQGSNQPQHF
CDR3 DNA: TGTGCCATCAGTGAGCGGGGAGGGCAGGGAAGCAATCAGCCCCAGCATTTT

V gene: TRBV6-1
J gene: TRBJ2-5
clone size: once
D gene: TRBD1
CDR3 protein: CASSERTGTVAHQETQYF
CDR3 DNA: TGTGCCAGCAGTGAAAGAACCGGGACAGTTGCGCACCAAGAGACCCAGTACTTC

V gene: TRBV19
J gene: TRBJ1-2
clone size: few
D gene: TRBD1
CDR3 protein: CASSRGQGAPGYTF
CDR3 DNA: TGTGCCAGTAGTCGGGGACAGGGGGCGCCCGGCTACACCTTC

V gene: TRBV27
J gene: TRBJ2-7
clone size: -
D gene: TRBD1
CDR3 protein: CASSSPGQGSYEQYF
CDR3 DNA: TGTGCCAGCAGTTCCCCGGGACAGGGTTCCTACGAGCAGTACTTC

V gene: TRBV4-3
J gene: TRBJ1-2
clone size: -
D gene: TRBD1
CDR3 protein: CASSQDRGLGLDGYTF
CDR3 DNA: TGCGCCAGCAGCCAAGACAGGGGGCTGGGATTGGATGGCTACACCTTC

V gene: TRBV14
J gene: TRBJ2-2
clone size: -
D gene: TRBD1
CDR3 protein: CASSPTGFTGELFF
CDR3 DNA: TGTGCCAGCAGCCCGACAGGGTTTACCGGGGAGCTGTTTTTT

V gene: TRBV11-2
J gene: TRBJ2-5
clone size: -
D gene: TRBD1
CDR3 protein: CASSSVTDRHRETQYF
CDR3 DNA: TGTGCCAGCAGCTCGGTCACGGACAGGCATAGGGAGACCCAGTACTTC

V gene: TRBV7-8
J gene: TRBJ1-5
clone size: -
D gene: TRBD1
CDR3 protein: CASSPGRKDRVNQPQHF
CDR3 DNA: TGTGCCAGCAGCCCCGGCCGAAAGGACAGGGTTAATCAGCCCCAGCATTTT

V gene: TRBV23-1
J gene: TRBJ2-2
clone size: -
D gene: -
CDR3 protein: CASSQFCDGTGELFF
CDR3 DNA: TGCGCCAGCAGTCAATTTTGTGACGGGACCGGGGAGCTGTTTTTT

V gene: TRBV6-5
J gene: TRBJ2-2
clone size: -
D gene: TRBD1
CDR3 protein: CASSYWTGDHTGELFF
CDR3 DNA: TGTGCCAGCAGTTACTGGACAGGGGACCACACCGGGGAGCTGTTTTTT

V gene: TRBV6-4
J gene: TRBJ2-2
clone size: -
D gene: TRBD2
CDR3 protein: CASSEKRGVSQRTGELFF
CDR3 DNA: TGTGCCAGCAGTGAAAAGCGGGGGGTCTCTCAGAGGACCGGGGAGCTGTTTTTT

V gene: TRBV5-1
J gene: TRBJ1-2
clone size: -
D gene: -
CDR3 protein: CASSPGSGTVHGYTF
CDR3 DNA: TGCGCCAGCAGCCCGGGATCCGGGACTGTCCATGGCTACACCTTC

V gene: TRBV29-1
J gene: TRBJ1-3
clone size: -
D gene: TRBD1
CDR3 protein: CSVAGGRSGNTIYF
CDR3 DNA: TGCAGCGTAGCAGGGGGCCGCTCTGGAAACACCATATATTTT

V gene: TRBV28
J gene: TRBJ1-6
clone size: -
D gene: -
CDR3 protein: CASSPGHYNSPLHF
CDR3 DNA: TGTGCCAGCAGTCCGGGACACTATAATTCACCCCTCCACTTT

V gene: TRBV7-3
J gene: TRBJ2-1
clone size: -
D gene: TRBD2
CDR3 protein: CASSIASGRAGEQFF
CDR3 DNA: TGTGCCAGCAGCATTGCTAGCGGGAGGGCCGGTGAGCAGTTCTTC

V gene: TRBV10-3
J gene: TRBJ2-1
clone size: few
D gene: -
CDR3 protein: CAISESGGAPYNEQFF
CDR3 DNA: TGTGCCATCAGTGAGTCGGGCGGGGCTCCCTACAATGAGCAGTTCTTC

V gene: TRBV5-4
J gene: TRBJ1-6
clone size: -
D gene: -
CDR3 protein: CASSLGQMNSPLHF
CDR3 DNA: TGTGCCAGCAGCTTGGGACAGATGAATTCACCCCTCCACTTT